The present TCR beta chain was sequenced within a study of CXCR3-negative and CXCR3-positive naive CD8 T cells. Points from the study as a whole: TRB CDR3s of CXCR3-positive naive cells were more hydrophobic than those of CXCR3-negative naive cells. Diversity in memory CD8+ cells fell much lower than the comparably high levels seen in both naive subsets. Naive cells that were CXCR3-negative or CXCR3-positive used TRBV-TRBJ genes alike, while memory cells diverged.

Germline CDR1 is MNHEY and CDR2 is SVGAGI. CDR3 length equals 14 residues. The sorting of each CD8+ T cell subset was done in triplicate, at under 350,000 cells each. CD45RO-CCR7+CD27+CD95- cells counted as naive CD8+ T cells. Notes on this clonotype: Its antigen is still unknown.

Researchers prepared the TRB cDNA libraries using 5' RACE with UMI labels. Using the 5' RACE reads, TCRdb records one entry per CDR3 protein without DNA. The specimen's table records approximately 90,000 distinct CDR3 sequences. The clonotype was recovered from a human donor in good health. Some clones in this sample may be carry-over from other donors' samples. Sequencing was performed on naive CXCR3+ CD8+ T cells from blood. Described subset: CD45RO-CCR7+CD27+CD95- naive CD8+ T cells expressing CXCR3 (TNR3+). The V and J genes are TRBV6-5 and TRBJ2-7; the D call of TRBD1 rests on TCRdb alone, since no DNA is present to check it. The CDR3 region is CASSLGGPNYEQYF.